Presented here are 23 T cell receptor beta chains from one specimen sequenced in a study of CXCR3-negative and CXCR3-positive naive CD8 T cells. 5' RACE that incorporated UMI labels was used to prepare the TRB cDNA libraries. Each CDR3 protein gets one entry in TCRdb, which reprocessed the 5' RACE reads and gives no DNA. In all, the sample yields under 7,500 distinct CDR3 sequences. Sequencing was performed on naive CXCR3- CD8+ T cells from blood. The subset denotes: CD45RO-CCR7+CD27+CD95- naive CD8+ T cells lacking CXCR3 (TNR3-). Receptors were obtained from a human donor in good health. Some clones in this sample may be carry-over from other donors' samples.

The V call is TRBV5-1, the J call TRBJ2-1; TCRdb lists TRBD1, though no DNA is available to test this call. Looked up from germline, CDR1 is SGHRS and CDR2 is YFSETQ. This CDR3 spans 16 amino acids. The CDR3 sequence is CASSPEGTAAYNEQFF. Full variable domain (rest looked up from reference TRBV5-1 and TRBJ2-1): KAGVTQTPRYLIKTRGQQVTLSCSPISGHRSVSWYQQTPGQGLQFLFEYFSETQRNKGNFPGRFSGRQFSNSRSEMNVSTLELGDSALYLCASSPEGTAAYNEQFFGPGTRLTVL.

The V and J genes are TRBV6-1 and TRBJ2-7; without DNA, the TCRdb call of TRBD1 cannot be checked. The CDR3 runs to 14 residues. Germline loops: CDR1 MNHNS, CDR2 SASEGT. This CDR3 is CASKGGTVIYEQYF.

By frequency, this clonotype registers medium-sized. The V gene is TRBV14, the J gene TRBJ1-1. The CDR3 sequence is 13 residues long. Germline CDR1 is SGHDN and CDR2 is FVKESK. The chain's CDR3 is CASSQDRRIEAFF.

Its frequency marks this clonotype as medium-sized. This chain connects TRBV5-6 to TRBJ2-1; TCRdb lists TRBD1, though no DNA is available to test this call. The CDR3 spans 16 residues. The V gene's germline CDR1 is SGHDT and CDR2 YYEEEE. The CDR3 region is CASSPPRGGGLNEQFF.

The chain couples TRBV29-1 to TRBJ2-3; TCRdb's D call, TRBD1, is unchecked because there is no DNA. Germline V lookup: CDR1 SQVTM, CDR2 ANQGSEA. The CDR3 is 14 amino acids. The CDR3: CSETGTGLADTQYF.

The J gene is TRBJ2-1, the V gene TRBV25-1; there is no DNA to check the TCRdb D call of TRBD1. Germline V gene lookup returns CDR1 MGHDK and CDR2 SYGVNS. CDR3 length: 13 residues. CDR3 loop: CASAQRDYNEQFF. Complete variable domain (other parts from reference TRBV25-1 and TRBJ2-1): EADIYQTPRYLVIGTGKKITLECSQTMGHDKMYWYQQDPGMELHLIHYSYGVNSTEKGDLSSESTVSRIRTEHFPLTLESARPSHTSQYLCASAQRDYNEQFFGPGTRLTVL.

The chain uses TRBV29-1 and TRBJ1-2; TCRdb names TRBD1, which stays unverified in the absence of DNA. The V gene's germline CDR1 is SQVTM and CDR2 ANQGSEA. The CDR3 is made up of 13 amino acids. The CDR3 sequence is CSVGGADHYGYTF.

The chain carries TRBV21-1 and TRBJ1-4; no DNA is available, so the TRBD1 call from TCRdb remains unchecked. TRBV21-1 is assigned pseudogene status. The CDR3 extends over 15 amino acids. The CDR3 is CASSTGTAINEKLFF.

The gene calls are TRBV12-3 or TRBV12-4 and TRBJ2-3; as DNA is missing, the TRBD2 call by TCRdb cannot be tested. The CDR3 sequence is 16 residues long. The CDR3 reads CASSLGLAVSTDTQYF.

Its frequency marks this clonotype as medium-sized (0.01 to 0.1%). The rearrangement links TRBV7-9 to TRBJ2-5. In germline, CDR1 is SEHNR, CDR2 FQNEAQ (reference sequence). The CDR3 has 15 residues. The CDR3 spells CASSLVGESVETQYF.

According to its frequency, this clonotype is medium-sized. The chain is built from TRBV6-6 and TRBJ2-3; TCRdb names TRBD1, which stays unverified in the absence of DNA. The CDR3 contains 13 residues. CDR1 and CDR2 (germline): MNHNY, SVGAGI (reference sequence). Here the CDR3 reads CASSYGGPDTQYF.

The V gene is TRBV29-1, the J gene TRBJ2-7; checking the TCRdb D call of TRBD1 is not possible without DNA. Germline lookup yields CDR1 SQVTM and CDR2 ANQGSEA. This CDR3 has 12 residues. CDR3 region: CSGLGQAYEQYF.

This clonotype is labeled medium-sized (0.01 to 0.1%) based on frequency. This chain uses TRBV20-1 with TRBJ1-2. Germline V gene lookup returns CDR1 DFQATT and CDR2 SNEGSKA (reference sequence). This CDR3 comprises 11 residues. The CDR3: CSAQLSYGYTF.

The CDR3: CASSAETENTEAFF. V and J are TRBV6-4 and TRBJ1-1; TCRdb outputs TRBD1, but without DNA this stays unchecked. The CDR3 totals 14 residues. CDR1 and CDR2 (germline): MRHNA, SNTAGT.

J is TRBJ2-3 and V is TRBV13. CDR1 is PRHDT and CDR2 is FYEKMQ in the germline V gene (reference sequence). The CDR3 extends over 14 amino acids. CDR3 sequence reads: CASLFATSTDTQYF.

This clonotype shows up as medium-sized (0.01 to 0.1%) by frequency. This chain joins TRBV19 and TRBJ2-1; without DNA, the TCRdb call of TRBD1 cannot be checked. Looked up from germline, CDR1 is LNHDA and CDR2 is SQIVND (reference sequence). The length of the CDR3 is 16 residues. Here the CDR3 reads CASREPGQGIYNEQFF.

The chain couples TRBV6-5 to TRBJ2-1. Germline V CDR1 and CDR2: MNHEY, SVGAGI. The CDR3 is 13 amino acids. This chain's CDR3 is CASSYSAVSEQFF.

The gene calls are TRBV29-1 and TRBJ1-1; with no DNA, the TCRdb D assignment of TRBD1 cannot be verified. Germline CDR1 and CDR2: SQVTM and ANQGSEA. The CDR3 spans 15 residues. Here the CDR3 reads CSVTAGSLSRPEAFF. Full variable domain (remainder filled in from reference TRBV29-1 and TRBJ1-1): SAVISQKPSRDICQRGTSLTIQCQVDSQVTMMFWYRQQPGQSLTLIATANQGSEATYESGFVIDKFPISRPNLTFSTLTVSNMSPEDSSIYLCSVTAGSLSRPEAFFGQGTRLTVV.

Measured by frequency, this clonotype is medium-sized. This chain links TRBV29-1 with TRBJ2-1; no DNA is available, so the TRBD1 call from TCRdb remains unchecked. CDR3 length: 14 residues. Per germline, CDR1 SQVTM and CDR2 ANQGSEA. The CDR3 loop is CSVDGGQGHNEQFF.

J is TRBJ1-1 and V is TRBV7-6. The germline V gene encodes CDR1 SGHVS and CDR2 FNYEAQ. The CDR3 consists of 13 residues. The CDR3 here is CASSLQGSTEAFF.

V usage is TRBV7-9 and J usage is TRBJ2-5. Germline lookup yields CDR1 SEHNR and CDR2 FQNEAQ (reference sequence). The CDR3 is 13 residues long. The chain's CDR3 is CASSPRSEETQYF.

The gene calls are TRBV15 and TRBJ2-1; TCRdb gives TRBD1 as the D gene, but with no DNA this cannot be confirmed. CDR3 length equals 15 residues. CDR1 is LNHNV and CDR2 is YYDKDF in the germline V gene (reference sequence). The CDR3 protein is CATRFPEKGGNEQFF.

This clonotype is labeled medium-sized based on frequency. The chain has TRBV5-5 and TRBJ1-1; no DNA is available, so the TRBD1 call from TCRdb remains unchecked. The length of the CDR3 is 17 residues. The germline V gene has CDR1 SGHKS and CDR2 YYEKEE (reference sequence). CDR3 sequence: CASSGDGVGEVYTEAFF.